Each of the 30 T cell receptor beta chains below was sequenced from the same sample in a study of blood T cell repertoires in COVID-19. Profiling relied on immunoSEQ multiplex PCR, and the TCRdb table lists in-frame clones only, not all of them. The table records under 200,000 clones, around nine tenths of them present only once. Source material: peripheral blood. Every receptor here comes from a man aged 35 to 55 with active or convalescent COVID-19.

This clone came up a few times. The chain uses TRBV7-6 and TRBJ1-3, with 7 nucleotides matching TRBD1. This CDR3 comprises 17 residues. J was trimmed by 0 bases and V by 3 bases; bases with no gene match: 8. Germline V CDR1 and CDR2: SGHVS, FNYEAQ. The CDR3 DNA reads TGTGCCAGCAGCTTCCGGACAGGAATAAGCTCTGGAAACACCATATATTTT. This codes for CASSFRTGISSGNTIYF.

V and J are TRBV12-3 or TRBV12-4 and TRBJ2-1; 7 bases map to TRBD2. The CDR3 loop spans 12 amino acids. The chain's CDR3 is CSVGGYYNEQFF. CDR3 sequence (DNA): TGTTCCGTGGGGGGGTACTACAATGAGCAGTTCTTC.

V gene TRBV7-8 combines with J gene TRBJ1-2, with D hard to call. The V and J ends lost 1 base and 6 bases respectively, with 18 bases between them. The CDR3 is 16 amino acids. The V gene's germline CDR1 is SGHVS and CDR2 FQNEAQ. The CDR3 DNA reads as TGTGCCAGCAGCTTAGGGGCCGGGAGGGATCGCCATGGCTACACCTTC. Its translation: CASSLGAGRDRHGYTF. The full variable domain, its missing parts supplied by reference TRBV7-8 and TRBJ1-2, is GAGVSQSPRYKVAKRGQDVALRCDPISGHVSLFWYQQALGQGPEFLTYFQNEAQLDKSGLPSDRFFAERPEGSVSTLKIQRTQQEDSAVYLCASSLGAGRDRHGYTFGSGTRLTVV.

The rearrangement uses TRBV15 and TRBJ1-2; D is ambiguous. The CDR3 extends over 12 amino acids. The germline V and J ends were trimmed by 3 bases and 8 bases, with 10 bases remaining between them. The germline CDR1 and CDR2 sequences are LNHNV and YYDKDF (reference sequence). The CDR3 bases are TGTGCCACCAGCAGCCCCAACAGCGGCTACACCTTC. Its protein product is CATSSPNSGYTF.

The chain has TRBV12-5 and TRBJ2-6; weak D call: TRBD1 (6 bases). The germline V and J ends were trimmed by 5 bases and 0 bases, with 17 bases remaining between them. The CDR3 length is 18 residues. Germline CDR1 is LGHNT and CDR2 is FRNRAP. CDR3 protein: CASGKTGTTLSGANVLTF. CDR3 bases: TGTGCTAGTGGTAAGACCGGGACAACCCTCTCTGGGGCCAACGTCCTGACTTTC.

V usage is TRBV19 and J usage is TRBJ1-2; possible D gene TRBD1, 6 bases. CDR1 and CDR2 (germline): LNHDA, SQIVND (reference sequence). V gave up 6 bases and J gave up 2 bases, with 22 bases separating them. CDR3 length: 17 residues. CDR3 nucleotides: TGTGCCAGTAGAAGACTGAGGGGGACCGACAGGAACTATGGCTACACCTTC. Protein product: CASRRLRGTDRNYGYTF. The full variable domain, completed using reference TRBV19 and TRBJ1-2, is DGGITQSPKYLFRKEGQNVTLSCEQNLNHDAMYWYRQDPGQGLRLIYYSQIVNDFQKGDIAEGYSVSREKKESFPLTVTSAQKNPTAFYLCASRRLRGTDRNYGYTFGSGTRLTVV.

The CDR3 region is CASSLSTGGYGNIQYF. CDR3 in DNA: TGTGCCAGCAGTTTAAGTACAGGGGGGTATGGAAACATTCAGTACTTC. The chain combines TRBV28 with TRBJ2-4, with 8 bases matching TRBD1. The germline V gene has CDR1 MDHEN and CDR2 SYDVKM. J lost 6 bases, V lost 2 bases, and 9 bases had no gene match. The CDR3 runs to 16 residues.

For this clone: This sample includes further DNA sequences coding for the same CDR3. The rearrangement uses TRBV19 and TRBJ2-2; 8 bases line up with TRBD1. The germline gives CDR1 LNHDA, CDR2 SQIVND (reference sequence). The length of the CDR3 is 15 residues. V shed 5 bases, J shed 5 bases, and the junction held 7 bases outside the gene matches. CDR3 bases: TGTGCCAGTAGTCCCCGGACAGGGAGTACCGGGGAGCTGTTTTTT. It specifies CASSPRTGSTGELFF. The complete variable domain, with remaining parts taken from reference TRBV19 and TRBJ2-2, reads DGGITQSPKYLFRKEGQNVTLSCEQNLNHDAMYWYRQDPGQGLRLIYYSQIVNDFQKGDIAEGYSVSREKKESFPLTVTSAQKNPTAFYLCASSPRTGSTGELFFGEGSRLTVL.

The chain is built from TRBV5-1 and TRBJ2-2, with TRBD1 matching 7 bases. Germline loops: CDR1 SGHRS, CDR2 YFSETQ. V was clipped by 9 bases and J by 5 bases; unmatched bases: 10. CDR3 size: 14 residues. CDR3 protein: CATYRGGVTGELFF. CDR3 nucleotides: TGCGCCACCTACAGGGGTGGTGTGACCGGGGAGCTGTTTTTT. Full variable domain (remainder filled in from reference TRBV5-1 and TRBJ2-2): KAGVTQTPRYLIKTRGQQVTLSCSPISGHRSVSWYQQTPGQGLQFLFEYFSETQRNKGNFPGRFSGRQFSNSRSEMNVSTLELGDSALYLCATYRGGVTGELFFGEGSRLTVL.

This sequence joins TRBV2 and TRBJ1-2; possibly TRBD1 for D (5 bases). This CDR3 region has 14 residues. Germline lookup yields CDR1 SNHLY and CDR2 FYNNEI. V was trimmed by 2 bases and J by 0 bases, leaving 7 bases between them. Written as DNA, the CDR3 is TGTGCCAGCAGTGAACAGGGTGCTAACTATGGCTACACCTTC. Translation gives CASSEQGANYGYTF.

This clone was detected ten times or more. The rearrangement uses TRBV28 and TRBJ1-5; no definite D call. Germline-derived CDR1 and CDR2 are MDHEN and SYDVKM. V was clipped by 5 bases and J by 4 bases, with 6 bases between them. The CDR3 loop spans 12 amino acids. The CDR3 DNA sequence: TGTGCCAGCAGTCAGGCAAATCAGCCCCAGCATTTT. Protein: CASSQANQPQHF.

V and J are TRBV19 and TRBJ2-7; TRBD2 matches at 9 bases. The CDR3 consists of 14 residues. CDR1 LNHDA and CDR2 SQIVND come from the germline V gene (reference sequence). With 5 bases clipped from V and 3 bases from J, the junction kept 5 bases outside the gene matches. For the CDR3, the DNA is TGTGCCAGTAGTCGACTAGCGGATAACTACGAGCAGTACTTC. It specifies CASSRLADNYEQYF.

The chain uses TRBV30 and TRBJ1-5; maybe TRBD1 (6 bases). V lost 4 bases, J lost 4 bases, and 8 bases lay in between. This CDR3 spans 12 amino acids. Germline CDR1 is GTSNPN and CDR2 is SVGIG (reference sequence). In DNA, the CDR3 is TGTGCCTGGAACCAGGGGAATCAGCCCCAGCATTTT. Encoded protein: CAWNQGNQPQHF.

This chain uses TRBV19 with TRBJ1-1; TRBD1 agrees at 7 bases. The V gene end was trimmed by 7 bases and the J gene end by 3 bases; junction bases not matched to a gene: 11. The CDR3 is 15 amino acids. Germline loops: CDR1 LNHDA, CDR2 SQIVND (reference sequence). The CDR3 nucleotides read TGTGCCAGTAATCTAGGGGGCGCGGGGTACACTGAAGCTTTCTTT. It is translated as CASNLGGAGYTEAFF.

The chain is built from TRBV19 and TRBJ2-5; weak D call: TRBD2 (7 bases). This CDR3 contains 16 residues. The germline gives CDR1 LNHDA, CDR2 SQIVND (reference sequence). V was shortened by 1 base and J by 2 bases, with 14 bases between the two germline ends. The chain's CDR3 is CASSIAGRGQQETQYF. CDR3 nucleotide sequence: TGTGCCAGTAGTATAGCTGGGCGGGGGCAACAAGAGACCCAGTACTTC.

The chain carries TRBV14 and TRBJ1-4; tentative D call: TRBD1 (5 bases). V lost 5 bases and J 4 bases, leaving 14 bases between the germline ends. Germline CDR1 and CDR2: SGHDN and FVKESK. The CDR3 has 15 residues. The CDR3 protein is CASSAPGLSNEKLFF. CDR3 in DNA: TGTGCCAGCAGCGCCCCAGGGTTGAGTAATGAAAAACTGTTTTTT.

The chain couples TRBV19 to TRBJ2-2; possible D gene TRBD1, 6 bases. Trimming cost V 5 bases and J 5 bases, with 24 bases left between them. CDR1 and CDR2 from the germline V gene are LNHDA and SQIVND (reference sequence). This CDR3 comprises 18 residues. The CDR3 DNA sequence: TGTGCCAGTAGTGGAGCCGGGACATCGGGGCTTCGGACCGGGGAGCTGTTTTTT. Protein sequence: CASSGAGTSGLRTGELFF. The entire variable domain, with the rest obtained from reference TRBV19 and TRBJ2-2, is as follows: DGGITQSPKYLFRKEGQNVTLSCEQNLNHDAMYWYRQDPGQGLRLIYYSQIVNDFQKGDIAEGYSVSREKKESFPLTVTSAQKNPTAFYLCASSGAGTSGLRTGELFFGEGSRLTVL.

The chain couples TRBV29-1 to TRBJ2-2; the D is unclear. CDR3 length: 13 amino acids. CDR1 SQVTM and CDR2 ANQGSEA come from the germline V gene. V lost 5 bases to trimming and J lost 5 bases, with 12 bases between them. CDR3 protein: CSVSLIGTGELFF. The CDR3 DNA reads TGCAGCGTTTCCCTCATCGGGACCGGGGAGCTGTTTTTT.

This chain connects TRBV7-9 to TRBJ2-5; D unresolved. In germline, CDR1 is SEHNR, CDR2 FQNEAQ (reference sequence). V lost 5 bases and J 0 bases, leaving 7 bases between the germline ends. CDR3 length equals 13 residues. Here the CDR3 DNA reads TGTGCCAGCAGCCCCTCTAACCAAGAGACCCAGTACTTC. It encodes CASSPSNQETQYF. Together with reference TRBV7-9 and TRBJ2-5, the CDR3 gives the full variable domain: DTGVSQNPRHKITKRGQNVTFRCDPISEHNRLYWYRQTLGQGPEFLTYFQNEAQLEKSRLLSDRFSAERPKGSFSTLEIQRTEQGDSAMYLCASSPSNQETQYFGPGTRLLVL.

The rearrangement joins TRBV5-4 to TRBJ1-2; TRBD1 matches 9 bases. This CDR3 has 18 amino acids. CDR1 and CDR2 (germline): SGHNT, YYREEE (reference sequence). V trimming: 0 bases; J trimming: 5 bases; junction bases outside the gene matches: 14. Here the CDR3 DNA reads TGTGCCAGCAGCTTGGCCGGGGGGACAGGGAATTTTAGGTATGGCTACACCTTC. As protein: CASSLAGGTGNFRYGYTF.

The gene calls are TRBV19 and TRBJ1-2, with D tentatively TRBD1 (6 bases). Germline loops: CDR1 LNHDA, CDR2 SQIVND (reference sequence). V shed 6 bases and J shed 8 bases, with 19 bases lying between them. This CDR3 has 14 amino acids. For the CDR3, the DNA is TGTGCCAGTAGGTCCGCGGGGGGGGCTGGCGGCTACACCTTC. Translated: CASRSAGGAGGYTF.

The chain links TRBV7-9 to TRBJ2-1; TRBD2 agrees at 8 bases. CDR3 length: 14 amino acids. Trimming at V came to 5 bases and at J to 5 bases, leaving 5 bases not matched to a gene. Germline V gene lookup returns CDR1 SEHNR and CDR2 FQNEAQ (reference sequence). The CDR3 is CASSRAGAHNEQFF. DNA for the CDR3: TGTGCCAGCAGCCGAGCGGGGGCTCACAATGAGCAGTTCTTC.

V and J are TRBV7-9 and TRBJ1-1, with D maybe TRBD1 (5 bases). CDR3 length equals 14 residues. V lost 1 base to trimming and J lost 3 bases, with 9 bases between them. Looked up from germline, CDR1 is SEHNR and CDR2 is FQNEAQ (reference sequence). The CDR3 loop reads CASSLDRGDTEAFF. As DNA, the CDR3 is TGTGCCAGCAGCTTAGACCGGGGGGACACTGAAGCTTTCTTT.

Remarks on this clone: One end of the junction varies from germline; a read error may be responsible. The rearrangement uses TRBV7-7 and TRBJ1-5, with a tentative D call TRBD1 (6 bases). Germline values: CDR1 SSHAT, CDR2 FNYEAQ (reference sequence). The CDR3 totals 19 residues. The CDR3: CASSPPASRGLYSNQPQHF. CDR3 nucleotide sequence: TGTGCTAGCAGCCCACCCGCTTCCAGGGGCCTTTATAGCAATCAGCCCCAGCATTTT.

The chain is built from TRBV19 and TRBJ2-3; D ambiguous. Germline CDR1 and CDR2: LNHDA and SQIVND (reference sequence). Trimming left V 4 bases short and J 3 bases short, with 5 bases between. This CDR3 contains 12 residues. The CDR3 nucleotides are TGTGCCAGTAGTAGTCGGACAGATACGCAGTATTTT. Translated: CASSSRTDTQYF.

The J gene is TRBJ2-1, the V gene TRBV11-3; no clear D gene. Germline values: CDR1 SGHNT, CDR2 YENEEA. Trimming stripped 5 bases from V and 6 bases from J, with 14 bases between. CDR3 length equals 14 residues. CDR3 bases: TGTGCCAGCAGCCCTACCAGGATAATCAATGAGCAGTTCTTC. It codes for CASSPTRIINEQFF.

The chain links TRBV30 to TRBJ2-7; TRBD1 agrees at 8 bases. After removal of 2 bases from V and 5 bases from J, the junction contained 8 bases not matched to a gene. This CDR3 comprises 14 residues. The V gene's germline CDR1 is GTSNPN and CDR2 SVGIG (reference sequence). CDR3 sequence reads: CAWSLSDREHEQYF. CDR3 DNA sequence: TGTGCCTGGAGTCTCTCGGACAGGGAACACGAGCAGTACTTC.

The gene calls are TRBV19 and TRBJ2-1; 10 bases are a match to TRBD2. The CDR3 has 15 residues. The V and J ends lost 7 bases and 10 bases, in that order; junction bases with no gene match: 13. From germline, CDR1 is LNHDA and CDR2 SQIVND (reference sequence). The CDR3, as DNA: TGTGCCAGTATGGGGCTAGCGGGGGCACGATTGGAGCAGTTCTTC. The encoded protein is CASMGLAGARLEQFF.

J is TRBJ2-7 and V is TRBV12-5; 9 bases are shared with TRBD1. CDR1 is LGHNT, CDR2 FRNRAP, per germline. With V trimmed by 2 bases and J by 3 bases, 11 bases remained unmatched. CDR3 length: 17 residues. The CDR3, as DNA: TGTGCTAGTGGTTTGTATGTAACCGGGACAGGGAACTACGAGCAGTACTTC. Translation gives CASGLYVTGTGNYEQYF.

CDR3 in amino acids: CASSPRQQATNEKLFF. The CDR3 region has the DNA TGTGCCAGCTCACCACGACAGCAAGCAACTAATGAAAAACTGTTTTTT. V and J are TRBV18 and TRBJ1-4; D possibly corresponds to TRBD1 (5 bases). CDR3 length: 16 residues. Germline V CDR1 and CDR2: KGHSH, LQKENI. V was pared by 1 base and J by 0 bases, with 9 bases between.